What follows are 20 T cell receptor beta chains derived from one specimen sequenced in a study of blood T cell repertoires in COVID-19. Clones were read by immunoSEQ multiplex PCR, and TCRdb kept only the in-frame ones, dropping some. The sample shows 200,000 to 250,000 clones, 88% of them seen only once. The sample consisted of peripheral blood. These receptors originate from a woman in her sixties or seventies with acute or convalescent COVID-19.

The V gene is TRBV9, the J gene TRBJ2-3; a possible D gene is TRBD2 (5 bases). The CDR3 totals 15 residues. V dropped 2 bases and J dropped 2 bases, with 12 bases sitting between them. From germline, CDR1 is SGDLS and CDR2 YYNGEE. CDR3 DNA sequence: TGTGCCAGCAGCGTCGGGCCGGACTCCACAGATACGCAGTATTTT. Translation gives CASSVGPDSTDTQYF.

This clone has only one observation. V gene TRBV6-2 or TRBV6-3 combines with J gene TRBJ1-5; 9 bases are a match to TRBD1. The CDR3 covers 16 residues. V was clipped by 4 bases and J by 7 bases; unmatched bases: 11. Germline V CDR1 and CDR2: MNHEY, SVGEGT. The CDR3 DNA reads TGTGCCAGCAGTTCGGGTCCGGGACAGGGATCCCAGCCCCAGCATTTT. This encodes CASSSGPGQGSQPQHF.

This chain links TRBV5-4 with TRBJ2-5; D perhaps matches TRBD1 (5 bases). This CDR3 is 13 amino acids long. CDR1 is SGHNT and CDR2 is YYREEE in the germline V gene (reference sequence). Trimming took 4 bases from V and 1 from J, leaving 8 bases between them. The CDR3: CASSQDIQETQYF. For the CDR3, the DNA is TGTGCCAGCAGCCAGGACATCCAAGAGACCCAGTACTTC.

This rearrangement joins TRBV9 to TRBJ1-3; 10 nucleotides align to TRBD1. The germline V gene has CDR1 SGDLS and CDR2 YYNGEE. V shed 3 bases, J shed 0 bases, and the junction held 6 bases outside the gene matches. This CDR3 has 17 residues. CDR3 coding DNA: TGTGCCAGCAGCGCCGGACAGGGGGTATCCTCTGGAAACACCATATATTTT. Protein product: CASSAGQGVSSGNTIYF.

The gene calls are TRBV11-3 and TRBJ2-3, with a possible D match to TRBD2 (6 bases). V was trimmed by 4 bases and J by 2 bases, leaving 13 bases between them. Germline CDR1 and CDR2: SGHNT and YENEEA. The CDR3 totals 15 residues. The CDR3 DNA reads TGTGCCAGCAGCTCTGGGGGACTCTTCACAGATACGCAGTATTTT. It encodes CASSSGGLFTDTQYF.

The gene calls are TRBV6-5 and TRBJ2-2; a possible D gene is TRBD2 (7 bases). V lost 2 bases to trimming and J lost 4 bases, with 14 bases between them. Germline-derived CDR1 and CDR2 are MNHEY and SVGAGI. The CDR3 length is 16 residues. CDR3 nucleotides: TGTGCCAGCAGTTACGAGGGGGGGCGAGGCACCGGGGAGCTGTTTTTT. As protein: CASSYEGGRGTGELFF.

The CDR3: CAIHPGQIPYEQYF. The CDR3 region has the DNA TGTGCCATCCATCCGGGACAGATCCCCTACGAGCAGTACTTC. J is TRBJ2-7 and V is TRBV10-3; TRBD1 aligns across 7 bases. CDR1 is ENHRY and CDR2 is SYGVKD in the germline V gene. The CDR3 contains 14 residues. Germline trimming cut 8 bases from V and 2 bases from J; bases unmatched to any gene: 9.

The gene calls are TRBV9 and TRBJ2-7; 9 nucleotides match TRBD1. Germline V gives CDR1 SGDLS, CDR2 YYNGEE. The CDR3 has 12 amino acids. Unmatched junction bases numbered 2, after V lost 4 bases and J lost 6 bases. The CDR3 nucleotides read TGTGCCAGCAGCCACAGGGGGCGCGAGCAGTACTTC. It codes for CASSHRGREQYF.

The chain has TRBV28 and TRBJ1-1; D possibly corresponds to TRBD1 (5 bases). V dropped 4 bases and J dropped 0 bases, with 12 bases sitting between them. The V gene's germline CDR1 is MDHEN and CDR2 SYDVKM. The CDR3 contains 15 residues. The DNA of the CDR3 is TGTGCCAGCAGTTCAGGGATTCACATGAACACTGAAGCTTTCTTT. It yields the protein CASSSGIHMNTEAFF.

This clone came up a few times. V usage is TRBV7-9 and J usage is TRBJ2-5, with D hard to call. Germline CDR1 and CDR2: SEHNR and FQNEAQ (reference sequence). The CDR3 length is 13 residues. Trimming stripped 3 bases from V and 2 bases from J, with 7 bases between. The CDR3 loop reads CASSFGRQETQYF. The CDR3 DNA sequence: TGTGCCAGCAGCTTCGGCAGGCAAGAGACCCAGTACTTC.

This chain connects TRBV5-1 to TRBJ2-5; 15 bases are shared with TRBD2. V lost 4 bases to trimming and J lost 3 bases; unmatched junction nucleotides: 7. This CDR3 region has 17 residues. Looked up from germline, CDR1 is SGHRS and CDR2 is YFSETQ. CDR3 DNA sequence: TGCGCCAGCAGCCACGGCTGGACTAGCGGGAGGGAAGAGACCCAGTACTTC. Amino acid sequence: CASSHGWTSGREETQYF. The full variable domain, its missing parts supplied by reference TRBV5-1 and TRBJ2-5, is KAGVTQTPRYLIKTRGQQVTLSCSPISGHRSVSWYQQTPGQGLQFLFEYFSETQRNKGNFPGRFSGRQFSNSRSEMNVSTLELGDSALYLCASSHGWTSGREETQYFGPGTRLLVL.

This chain uses TRBV5-5 with TRBJ1-1; 8 bases agree with TRBD1. J was trimmed by 1 base and V by 4 bases; bases with no gene match: 6. The CDR3 has 15 amino acids. Germline CDR1 reads SGHKS; CDR2 reads YYEKEE (reference sequence). The CDR3 bases are TGTGCCAGCAGCCGTCGCGACAGGGGGAACACTGAAGCTTTCTTT. This gives the protein CASSRRDRGNTEAFF.

The J gene is TRBJ2-3, the V gene TRBV19, with TRBD2 matching over 8 bases. Germline V gene lookup returns CDR1 LNHDA and CDR2 SQIVND (reference sequence). The CDR3 extends over 16 amino acids. V was pared by 3 bases and J by 5 bases, with 10 bases of the junction left unmatched. The CDR3 region has the DNA TGTGCCAGTAGTATCCCTGGCGGGGGGTCGGGAGATACGCAGTATTTT. Protein sequence: CASSIPGGGSGDTQYF.

The chain employs TRBV28 and TRBJ2-7, with TRBD2 matching 11 bases. The CDR3 is 17 amino acids. Germline loops: CDR1 MDHEN, CDR2 SYDVKM. Trimming removed 4 bases from V and 2 bases from J; junction bases left unmatched: 10. For the CDR3, the DNA is TGTGCCAGCAGTTCCCCCGGGACTAGCGGACCAGCCTACGAGCAGTACTTC. Translating it yields CASSSPGTSGPAYEQYF.

This chain joins TRBV2 and TRBJ1-2; a weak D match, TRBD1 (5 bases). The V end lost 6 bases, the J end lost 4 bases, and 12 bases lay between the germline ends. From germline, CDR1 is SNHLY and CDR2 FYNNEI. This CDR3 is 13 amino acids long. The CDR3 sequence: CASSPGGSYGYTF. CDR3 sequence (DNA): TGTGCCAGCAGCCCGGGGGGAAGCTATGGCTACACCTTC. The whole variable domain, filled in from reference TRBV2 and TRBJ1-2, reads EPEVTQTPSHQVTQMGQEVILRCVPISNHLYFYWYRQILGQKVEFLVSFYNNEISEKSEIFDDQFSVERPDGSNFTLKIRSTKLEDSAMYFCASSPGGSYGYTFGSGTRLTVV.

The V and J genes are TRBV2 and TRBJ1-5; 7 bases map to TRBD1. In germline, CDR1 is SNHLY, CDR2 FYNNEI. The CDR3 totals 14 residues. J lost 5 bases, V lost 1 base, and 2 bases had no gene match. The CDR3 is CASSEEGAYQPQHF. CDR3 nucleotides: TGTGCCAGCAGTGAAGAGGGGGCCTATCAGCCCCAGCATTTT.

This clone came up a few times. This chain joins TRBV11-1 and TRBJ1-6, with D possibly TRBD1 on 6 matching bases. Germline CDR1 is SGHAT and CDR2 is FQDESV (reference sequence). The V and J ends lost 6 bases and 5 bases respectively, with 14 bases between them. CDR3 size: 15 residues. The CDR3, as DNA: TGTGCCAGCAGGAGGGGGAGACAGGATAATTCACCCCTCCACTTT. It specifies CASRRGRQDNSPLHF.

The chain has TRBV5-1 and TRBJ1-2; TRBD1 matches 7 bases. Trimming cost V 0 bases and J 2 bases; bases outside gene matches: 4. CDR3 size: 15 residues. The V gene's germline CDR1 is SGHRS and CDR2 YFSETQ. The CDR3 DNA is TGCGCCAGCAGCTTGGCGGGACAGATGAACTATGGCTACACCTTC. It specifies CASSLAGQMNYGYTF.

The rearrangement uses TRBV5-6 and TRBJ2-5; 8 bases are a match to TRBD2. V trimming: 3 bases; J trimming: 5 bases; junction bases outside the gene matches: 9. The CDR3 is made up of 15 amino acids. The germline V gene encodes CDR1 SGHDT and CDR2 YYEEEE. The CDR3 sequence is CASSWERGRRETQYF. For the CDR3, the DNA is TGTGCCAGCAGCTGGGAGCGGGGGCGCCGGGAGACCCAGTACTTC.

J is TRBJ2-5 and V is TRBV5-6, with 7 bases aligning to TRBD2. Germline V gene sequence: CDR1 SGHDT, CDR2 YYEEEE. This CDR3 is 14 amino acids long. V dropped 2 bases and J dropped 5; count of bases not matched to a gene: 6. The DNA of the CDR3 is TGTGCCAGCAGCTTTGGGAGGGGCCTGGAGACCCAGTACTTC. Translating gives CASSFGRGLETQYF.